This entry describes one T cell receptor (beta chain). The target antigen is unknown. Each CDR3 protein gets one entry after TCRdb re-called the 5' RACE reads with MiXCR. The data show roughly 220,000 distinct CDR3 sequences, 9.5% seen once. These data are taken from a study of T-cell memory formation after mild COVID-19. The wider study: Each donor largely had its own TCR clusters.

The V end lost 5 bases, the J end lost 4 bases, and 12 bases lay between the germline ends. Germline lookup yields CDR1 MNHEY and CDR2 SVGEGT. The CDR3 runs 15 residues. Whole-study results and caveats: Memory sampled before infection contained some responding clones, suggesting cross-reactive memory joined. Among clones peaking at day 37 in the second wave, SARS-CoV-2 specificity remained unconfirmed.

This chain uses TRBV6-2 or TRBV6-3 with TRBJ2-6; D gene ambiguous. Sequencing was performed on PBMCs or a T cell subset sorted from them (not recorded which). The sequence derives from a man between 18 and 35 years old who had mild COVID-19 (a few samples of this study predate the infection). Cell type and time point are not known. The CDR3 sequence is CASSPYGAGANVLTF. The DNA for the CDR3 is TGTGCCAGCAGTCCTTACGGAGCCGGGGCCAACGTCCTGACTTTC.